The 6 T cell receptor beta chains presented below share a single source sample, sequenced in a study of neurological immune-mediated disorders. TCRdb reprocessed the 5' RACE reads with MiXCR, giving one entry per CDR3 protein. Of tens of thousands of distinct CDR3 sequences listed, around 10% are singletons. The specimen sequenced was PBMCs. Every receptor here comes from a man aged 35 to 55 in good health.

This clonotype was found many times. The J gene is TRBJ2-1, the V gene TRBV9; 7 bases agree with TRBD1. V lost 4 bases to trimming and J lost 6 bases; unmatched junction nucleotides: 13. CDR1 and CDR2 (germline): SGDLS, YYNGEE. This CDR3 is 16 amino acids long. CDR3 in DNA: TGTGCCAGCAGCATTCCCGGGACAGACAGAGCCAATGAGCAGTTCTTC. Its protein product is CASSIPGTDRANEQFF.

This clonotype showed up many times. This chain connects TRBV12-3 or TRBV12-4 to TRBJ1-1; the D is unclear. The V end lost 3 bases, the J end lost 6 bases, and 5 bases lay between the germline ends. The CDR3 covers 11 residues. CDR3 amino acids: CASSFLAEAFF. The CDR3, as DNA: TGTGCCAGCAGTTTTCTCGCTGAAGCTTTCTTT.

The rearrangement links TRBV2 to TRBJ2-2, with 7 nucleotides matching TRBD1. The junction had 9 bases not matched to a gene; V was cut back by 4 bases and J by 1 base. CDR1 SNHLY and CDR2 FYNNEI come from the germline V gene. The CDR3 is made up of 17 amino acids. This chain's CDR3 is CASSATWTGKNTGELFF. The CDR3 DNA sequence: TGTGCCAGCAGTGCAACCTGGACAGGAAAGAACACCGGGGAGCTGTTTTTT.

There are many counts of this clonotype. DNA of the CDR3: TGTGCCAGCAGCGTAGCAGGGAACTATGGCTACACCTTC. It encodes CASSVAGNYGYTF. The chain links TRBV9 to TRBJ1-2; D may be TRBD1 (5 bases). Germline CDR1 and CDR2: SGDLS and YYNGEE. V was pared by 0 bases and J by 2 bases, with 5 bases between. This CDR3 has 13 amino acids.

This clonotype was recorded many times. This chain links TRBV29-1 with TRBJ2-3; D unresolved. The germline V gene has CDR1 SQVTM and CDR2 ANQGSEA. V gave up 6 bases and J gave up 5 bases, with 18 bases separating them. The CDR3 is 14 amino acids. The CDR3 nucleotides read TGCAGCGTAGGACGGTATACTATGGGAGATACGCAGTATTTT. Its translation is CSVGRYTMGDTQYF.

A remark on this clonotype: One base away lies a much larger clone, so this may be a sequencing read error. Because it lacks the conserved phenylalanine or tryptophan at the end, this CDR3 is likely a read error. V and J are TRBV11-2 and TRBJ1-2; 7 nucleotides agree with TRBD1. The ends lost 5 bases at V and 0 bases at J; junction bases unmatched: 6. Germline-derived CDR1 and CDR2 are SGHAT and FQNNGV. This CDR3 has 15 amino acids. CDR3 bases: TGTGCCAGCAGCGCTCGGGACAGTTCTAACTATGGCTACACCATC. This encodes CASSARDSSNYGYTI.